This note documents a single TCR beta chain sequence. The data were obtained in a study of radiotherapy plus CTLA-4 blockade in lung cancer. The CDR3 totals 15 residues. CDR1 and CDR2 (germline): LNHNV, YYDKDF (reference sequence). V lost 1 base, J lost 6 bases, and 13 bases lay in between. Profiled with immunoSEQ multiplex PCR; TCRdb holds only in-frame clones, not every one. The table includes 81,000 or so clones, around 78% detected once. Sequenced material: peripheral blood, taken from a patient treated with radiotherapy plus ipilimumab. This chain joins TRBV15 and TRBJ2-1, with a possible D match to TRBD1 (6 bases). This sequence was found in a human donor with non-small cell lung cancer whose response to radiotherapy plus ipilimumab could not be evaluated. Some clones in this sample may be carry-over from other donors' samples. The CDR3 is CATSRGGQLGNEQFF. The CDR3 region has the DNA TGTGCCACCAGCAGAGGGGGGCAGTTAGGCAATGAGCAGTTCTTC. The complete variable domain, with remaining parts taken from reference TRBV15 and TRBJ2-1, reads DAMVIQNPRYQVTQFGKPVTLSCSQTLNHNVMYWYQQKSSQAPKLLFHYYDKDFNNEADTPDNFQSRRPNTSFCFLDIRSPGLGDTAMYLCATSRGGQLGNEQFFGPGTRLTVL.